Each of the 16 T cell receptor beta chains below was sequenced from the same sample in a study of blood T cell repertoires in COVID-19. The assay was immunoSEQ multiplex PCR, and TCRdb's table has in-frame clones only and misses some. The table has 350,000 to 400,000 clones, approximately 89% seen once; the top ten hold over 0.7%. Sequencing input: PBMCs or T cells enriched from blood (not recorded which). The receptor source for this set is a middle-aged woman who had been exposed to COVID-19.

The chain has TRBV29-1 and TRBJ2-1; tentatively, D is TRBD2 (6 bases). V dropped 6 bases and J dropped 8 bases, with 20 bases sitting between them. CDR3 length: 14 residues. Germline CDR1 is SQVTM and CDR2 is ANQGSEA. The CDR3 DNA reads TGCAGCGTCTCCGGATCTAGCGCCTGGGATGAGCAGTTCTTC. It yields the protein CSVSGSSAWDEQFF.

The chain links TRBV2 to TRBJ1-1, with TRBD1 matching over 10 bases. CDR1 SNHLY and CDR2 FYNNEI come from the germline V gene. The CDR3 runs to 14 residues. J lost 5 bases, V lost 5 bases, and 5 bases had no gene match. The CDR3 here is CASSLGQGGTEAFF. CDR3 bases: TGTGCCAGCAGTCTAGGACAGGGGGGTACTGAAGCTTTCTTT.

The chain joins TRBV6-6 to TRBJ1-5; D call uncertain. The CDR3 has 15 amino acids. In germline, CDR1 is MNHNY, CDR2 SVGAGI (reference sequence). V was cut by 6 bases and J by 2 bases, with 14 bases left in between. The CDR3 nucleotides are TGTGCCAGCAGGCAGGCGGGGTCTGGCAATCAGCCCCAGCATTTT. This codes for CASRQAGSGNQPQHF.

This rearrangement joins TRBV10-1 to TRBJ2-1, with D possibly TRBD1 on 6 matching bases. Germline assignment: CDR1 WNHNN and CDR2 SYGVQD (reference sequence). The CDR3 spans 16 residues. Trimming took off 0 bases at V and 6 bases at J, with 15 bases between the two ends. CDR3 coding DNA: TGCGCCAGCAGTGAGTCGAGCAGGGGAGAGGGCAATGAGCAGTTCTTC. It is translated as CASSESSRGEGNEQFF.

The V gene is TRBV7-2, the J gene TRBJ2-1; TRBD2 aligns across 8 bases. The CDR3 is 17 amino acids. The V gene's germline CDR1 is SGHTA and CDR2 FQGNSA. V shed 0 bases and J 6 bases; nucleotides not matched to a gene: 10. The CDR3 DNA reads TGTGCCAGCAGCTTAGCGAGGAGCGGGAGAAGTCTCAATGAGCAGTTCTTC. Its translation is CASSLARSGRSLNEQFF.

The chain uses TRBV29-1 and TRBJ1-1; 7 bases fit TRBD1. CDR1 and CDR2 (germline): SQVTM, ANQGSEA. This CDR3 region has 15 residues. V lost 3 bases, J lost 9 bases, and 16 bases stayed unmatched. CDR3 sequence reads: CSVDLVWGQPGKAFF. CDR3 DNA sequence: TGCAGCGTTGATCTCGTGTGGGGACAGCCCGGGAAAGCTTTCTTT.

This clone was seen a handful of times. The V gene is TRBV13, the J gene TRBJ2-3, with 10 nucleotides matching TRBD2. The V gene's germline CDR1 is PRHDT and CDR2 FYEKMQ (reference sequence). CDR3 length equals 16 residues. V lost 5 bases, J lost 6 bases, and 11 bases stayed unmatched. CDR3 residues: CASSLLPSGSPDTQYF. For the CDR3, the DNA is TGTGCCAGCAGCCTTCTGCCTAGCGGGAGTCCCGATACGCAGTATTTT.

The rearrangement joins TRBV10-1 to TRBJ1-1, with 10 bases aligning to TRBD1. Germline V gives CDR1 WNHNN, CDR2 SYGVQD (reference sequence). The ends lost 4 bases at V and 5 bases at J; junction bases unmatched: 7. The CDR3 covers 15 residues. CDR3 residues: CASSGDRGRGTEAFF. The CDR3 coding sequence is TGCGCCAGCAGTGGGGACAGGGGTAGGGGGACTGAAGCTTTCTTT.

The J gene is TRBJ2-7, the V gene TRBV7-9, with D tentatively TRBD1 (8 bases). The germline CDR1 and CDR2 sequences are SEHNR and FQNEAQ (reference sequence). Deletions cut 4 bases from V and 6 bases from J, with 16 bases between. This CDR3 contains 14 residues. Here the CDR3 reads CASSSQGEGSEQYF. In DNA, the CDR3 is TGTGCCAGCAGCTCACAGGGGGAGGGAAGCGAGCAGTACTTC.

The chain carries TRBV5-1 and TRBJ2-2, with 9 bases lining up with TRBD2. This CDR3 is built from 16 residues. Germline CDR1 is SGHRS and CDR2 is YFSETQ. V lost 2 bases and J lost 4; bases outside the gene matches: 6. CDR3 in amino acids: CASSLGLAGLTGELFF. CDR3 in DNA: TGCGCCAGCAGCTTAGGGCTAGCGGGACTCACCGGGGAGCTGTTTTTT.

This rearrangement joins TRBV18 to TRBJ1-5; 7 positions match TRBD1. The CDR3 has 14 amino acids. The junction had 7 bases not matched to a gene; V was cut back by 3 bases and J by 8 bases. CDR1 and CDR2 from the germline V gene are KGHSH and LQKENI. This chain's CDR3 is CASSPTEGGKPQHF. The CDR3 DNA sequence: TGTGCCAGCTCACCGACGGAAGGGGGCAAGCCCCAGCATTTT. Variable domain in full (rest from reference TRBV18 and TRBJ1-5): NAGVMQNPRHLVRRRGQEARLRCSPMKGHSHVYWYRQLPEEGLKFMVYLQKENIIDESGMPKERFSAEFPKEGPSILRIQQVVRGDSAAYFCASSPTEGGKPQHFGDGTRLSIL.

The sample holds a few counts of this clone. Other DNA sequences in the sample encode the same CDR3. This chain joins TRBV5-4 and TRBJ1-1, with D hard to call. Germline CDR1 and CDR2: SGHNT and YYREEE (reference sequence). This CDR3 is built from 13 residues. Trimming removed 1 base from V and 1 base from J, with 5 bases in between. CDR3 amino acids: CASSLSRNTEAFF. The CDR3 region has the DNA TGTGCCAGCAGCTTGTCGCGGAACACTGAAGCTTTCTTT.

The sample holds one count of this clone. This chain connects TRBV5-5 to TRBJ1-1, with D possibly matching TRBD1 (5 bases). Germline CDR1 SGHKS, CDR2 YYEKEE (reference sequence). There are 15 residues in the CDR3. V lost 1 base and J lost 5, with 15 bases in between. The CDR3 region has the DNA TGTGCCAGCAGCTTGCTTGTGGGGGACTGGACTGAAGCTTTCTTT. Protein: CASSLLVGDWTEAFF.

This clone was recorded once. The chain joins TRBV30 to TRBJ1-5, with TRBD1 matching 8 bases. In germline, CDR1 is GTSNPN, CDR2 SVGIG (reference sequence). Trimming at V came to 0 bases and at J to 1 base, leaving 8 bases not matched to a gene. CDR3 length: 17 residues. The CDR3 loop is CAWSVGTGGWSNQPQHF. The CDR3 bases are TGTGCCTGGAGTGTAGGAACAGGGGGTTGGAGCAATCAGCCCCAGCATTTT.

In this sample, this clone turned up a few times. The chain recombines TRBV25-1 with TRBJ2-2, with D possibly matching TRBD1 (6 bases). V was pared by 7 bases and J by 5 bases, with 14 bases between. Germline assignment: CDR1 MGHDK and CDR2 SYGVNS. The CDR3 is 14 amino acids. CDR3 protein: CASKPQGWTGELFF. CDR3 bases: TGTGCCAGCAAACCACAGGGATGGACCGGGGAGCTGTTTTTT.

The sample holds one count of this clone. The chain couples TRBV5-1 to TRBJ1-1; a possible D gene is TRBD1 (5 bases). Germline V gene data show CDR1 as SGHRS and CDR2 as YFSETQ. The length of the CDR3 is 12 residues. V was clipped by 6 bases and J by 13 bases, with 19 bases between them. Here the CDR3 reads CASKDGTAKIFF. DNA of the CDR3: TGCGCCAGCAAGGACGGGACTGCGAAGATTTTCTTT.